The source of this T cell receptor beta chain is a study of cytomegalovirus exposure and HLA in healthy donors. Study-wide points: A subsequent analysis found that TCR clusters from the first cohort also tended to co-occur in the roughly 120 validation repertoires, with around 94% of cluster scores above 0. The majority of TCR sequences were rare, yet some public TCRs appeared in many donors. Reports described diagnosis of cytomegalovirus status by the classifier as highly specific and sensitive. A list of 164 TCR beta chains associated with cytomegalovirus was given.

Germline V lookup: CDR1 SGHDT, CDR2 YYEEEE. The CDR3 covers 16 residues. The V end was cut by 1 base, the J end by 8 bases, with 19 bases between. Profiling relied on immunoSEQ multiplex PCR, and the TCRdb table lists in-frame clones only, not all of them. The data show over 150,000 clones, more than 70% seen once. Note on this clone: Its cognate antigen is unknown.

V and J are TRBV5-6 and TRBJ2-1, with D maybe TRBD1 (7 bases). The clonotype originates from a human donor in good health. Specimen: PBMCs. DNA for the CDR3: TGTGCCAGCAGCTTGAGGGGGGACAGCAAGCGGGATGAGCAGTTCTTC. Translated: CASSLRGDSKRDEQFF.